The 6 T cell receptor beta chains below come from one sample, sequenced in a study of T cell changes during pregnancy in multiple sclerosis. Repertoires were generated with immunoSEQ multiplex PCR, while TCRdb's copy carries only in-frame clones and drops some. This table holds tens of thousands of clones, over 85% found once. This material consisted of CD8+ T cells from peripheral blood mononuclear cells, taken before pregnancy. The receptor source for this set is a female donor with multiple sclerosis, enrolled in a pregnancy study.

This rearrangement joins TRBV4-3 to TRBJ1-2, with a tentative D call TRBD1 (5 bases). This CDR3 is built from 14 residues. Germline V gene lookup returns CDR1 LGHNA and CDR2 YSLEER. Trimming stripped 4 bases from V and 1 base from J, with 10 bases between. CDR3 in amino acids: CASSPTVFNYGYTF. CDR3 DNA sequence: TGCGCCAGCAGCCCGACAGTTTTTAACTATGGCTACACCTTC.

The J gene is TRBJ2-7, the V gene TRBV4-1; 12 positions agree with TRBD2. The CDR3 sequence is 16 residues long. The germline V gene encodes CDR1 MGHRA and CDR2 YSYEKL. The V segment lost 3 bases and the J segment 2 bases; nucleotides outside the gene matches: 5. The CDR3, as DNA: TGCGCCAGCAGCCACGCGACTAGCGGGGGAACCTACGAGCAGTACTTC. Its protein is CASSHATSGGTYEQYF.

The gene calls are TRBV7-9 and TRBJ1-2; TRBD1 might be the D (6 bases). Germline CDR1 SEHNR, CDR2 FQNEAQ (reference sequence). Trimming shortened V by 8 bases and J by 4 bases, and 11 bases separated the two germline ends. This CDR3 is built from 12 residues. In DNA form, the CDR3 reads TGTGCCAGCTGGACAGATCCCTATGGCTACACCTTC. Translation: CASWTDPYGYTF.

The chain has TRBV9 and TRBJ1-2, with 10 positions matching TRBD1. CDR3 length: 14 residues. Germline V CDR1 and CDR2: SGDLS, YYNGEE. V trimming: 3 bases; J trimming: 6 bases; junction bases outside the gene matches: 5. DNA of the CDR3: TGTGCCAGCAGCGCTTTTGGACAGGGGGATGGCTACACCTTC. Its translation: CASSAFGQGDGYTF.

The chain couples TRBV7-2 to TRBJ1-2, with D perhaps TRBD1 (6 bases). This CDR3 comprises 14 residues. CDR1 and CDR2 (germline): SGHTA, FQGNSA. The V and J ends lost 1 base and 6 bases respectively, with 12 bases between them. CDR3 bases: TGTGCCAGCAGCTTAGAGGGGGATTGGAATGGCTACACCTTC. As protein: CASSLEGDWNGYTF.

The CDR3 is CASGREGTEAFF. CDR3 sequence (DNA): TGTGCCAGCGGGAGGGAGGGCACTGAAGCTTTCTTT. The genes are TRBV6-6 and TRBJ1-1; D is undetermined. The CDR3 totals 12 residues. The germline CDR1 and CDR2 sequences are MNHNY and SVGAGI (reference sequence). Trimming took 8 bases from V and 4 from J, leaving 11 bases between them.